The present T cell receptor (beta chain) was sequenced within a study of blood T cell repertoires in COVID-19. Study context: Whether acute or convalescent, the COVID-19 samples came from the United States, Italy and Spain. The cDNA or gDNA used as material had been derived from T cells, B-cell-depleted T cells, or PBMCs.

Trimming took off 0 bases at V and 8 bases at J, with 18 bases between the two ends. Germline values: CDR1 SGHKS, CDR2 YYEKEE (reference sequence). CDR3 length: 16 residues. A Seattle source enrolled patients during active infection and followed them longitudinally. Original data processing: Estimation of nucleated cell counts was performed using reference gene primer amplification. TCRdb keeps only in-frame clones here, not all; method: immunoSEQ multiplex PCR. V and J calls and clone size come straight from that table; D and trimming were deduced from the DNA. This repertoire shows approximately 500,000 clones, about 88% found once; its top ten account for 0.8% to 0.9%.

The chain is built from TRBV5-5 and TRBJ2-1, with D tentatively TRBD1 (5 bases). Material for sequencing was peripheral blood. This clonotype was obtained from a man aged 18-30 years with COVID-19, enrolled during active disease. In nucleotides, the CDR3 is TGTGCCAGCAGCTTGGATCGATTGGTCAGGGCAGATGAGCAGTTCTTC. It encodes CASSLDRLVRADEQFF. The full variable domain, its missing parts supplied by reference TRBV5-5 and TRBJ2-1, is DAGVTQSPTHLIKTRGQQVTLRCSPISGHKSVSWYQQVLGQGPQFIFQYYEKEERGRGNFPDRFSARQFPNYSSELNVNALLLGDSALYLCASSLDRLVRADEQFFGPGTRLTVL.